The rows below give T cell receptor beta chains drawn from one sample of a study of CD8+CD57+ T cells in acquired aplastic anemia. MiXCR, run by TCRdb on the reads, gives a single entry per CDR3 protein. The sample consists of just over 150,000 distinct CDR3 sequences, around 52% of them appearing once. The sequencing input was sorted CD4+, CD8+, or CD8+CD57+ T cells (not recorded which) from PBMCs. Every receptor here comes from a human donor with aplastic anemia. CDR3s include the opening cysteine and the closing phenylalanine or tryptophan. D genes are given only for firm matches. Clone size is not always given. Where it is, it says once, few, many or a class for expanded clones.

CAARGEGNTEAFF	TGTGCAGCACGGGGGGAGGGGAACACTGAAGCTTTCTTT	13	TRBV2	TRBJ1-1	many	NA
CASSVVWGSPYGYTF	TGTGCCAGCAGCGTAGTTTGGGGATCCCCTTATGGCTACACCTTC	15	TRBV9	TRBJ1-2	once	NA
CASSEGGGFSYEQYF	TGTGCCAGCAGTGAAGGAGGTGGGTTTTCCTACGAGCAGTACTTC	15	TRBV25-1	TRBJ2-7	NA	NA
CASSLSRDPHTEAFF	TGCGCCAGCAGCCTATCCCGGGACCCTCACACTGAAGCTTTCTTT	15	TRBV4-1	TRBJ1-1	NA	NA
CAISGVLSGNTIYF	TGTGCCATCAGTGGGGTTCTCTCTGGAAACACCATATATTTT	14	TRBV10-3	TRBJ1-3	NA	NA
CASSLAPYNEQYF	TGTGCTAGCAGTCTAGCGCCTTACAATGAGCAGTACTTC	13	TRBV7-7	TRBJ2-7	NA	NA
CASSAGRQGVYEQYF	TGTGCCAGTAGTGCCGGGCGACAGGGGGTATACGAGCAGTACTTC	15	TRBV19	TRBJ2-7	many	TRBD1
CATSDSGTLSYNEQFF	TGTGCCACCAGTGATTCCGGGACCCTCTCCTACAATGAGCAGTTCTTC	16	TRBV24-1	TRBJ2-1	many	NA
CASSLAAVAYEQYF	TGTGCCAGCAGCTTAGCGGCAGTAGCCTACGAGCAGTACTTC	14	TRBV7-6	TRBJ2-7	many	NA
CASTIDVVGEKLFF	TGTGCCAGTACTATAGACGTGGTAGGCGAAAAACTGTTTTTT	14	TRBV19	TRBJ1-4	NA	NA
CASSVNQSRDRERSNYGYTF	TGTGCCAGTAGTGTGAACCAATCCCGGGACAGGGAACGATCGAACTATGGCTACACCTTC	20	TRBV19	TRBJ1-2	many	TRBD1
CASSVEGQGADTQYF	TGTGCCAGCAGCGTAGAGGGACAGGGGGCAGATACGCAGTATTTT	15	TRBV9	TRBJ2-3	few	TRBD1
CASSEAPGGGHTDTQYF	TGTGCCAGCAGTGAAGCGCCGGGCGGGGGGCACACAGATACGCAGTATTTT	17	TRBV6-1	TRBJ2-3	NA	TRBD2
CASSKDRFSLYGYTF	TGTGCCAGCAGCAAGGACAGGTTTTCTCTTTATGGCTACACCTTC	15	TRBV5-8	TRBJ1-2	many	TRBD1
CATSDLADSLGETQYF	TGTGCCACCAGTGATTTAGCGGACAGTCTGGGAGAGACCCAGTACTTC	16	TRBV24-1	TRBJ2-5	NA	NA
CATSDSWGVNEQFF	TGTGCCACCAGTGATTCGTGGGGAGTGAATGAGCAGTTCTTC	14	TRBV24-1	TRBJ2-1	many	NA
CASSPVSGGTGELFF	TGTGCCAGTTCCCCCGTTAGCGGGGGCACCGGGGAGCTGTTTTTT	15	TRBV19	TRBJ2-2	many	TRBD2
CASSLGTSTDTQYF	TGCGCCAGCAGCTTGGGAACTAGCACAGATACGCAGTATTTT	14	TRBV5-1	TRBJ2-3	NA	NA
CATSDYAPLGTDTQYF	TGTGCCACCAGTGATTATGCCCCCCTAGGCACAGATACGCAGTATTTT	16	TRBV24-1	TRBJ2-3	many	NA
CASRKGTPDSGNTIYF	TGTGCCAGTAGGAAGGGGACACCCGACTCTGGAAACACCATATATTTT	16	TRBV19	TRBJ1-3	NA	NA
CASSLGQLNYGYTF	TGTGCCAGCAGCTTAGGACAGTTAAACTATGGCTACACCTTC	14	TRBV7-8	TRBJ1-2	NA	NA
CASRDRVITDTQYF	TGTGCCAGTAGGGACCGGGTAATCACAGATACGCAGTATTTT	14	TRBV27	TRBJ2-3	NA	NA
CATSDLVAGDWSTGELFF	TGTGCCACCAGTGATTTGGTAGCGGGAGATTGGAGCACCGGGGAGCTGTTTTTT	18	TRBV24-1	TRBJ2-2	NA	TRBD2
CASCTAGGPQETQYF	TGTGCCAGCTGCACAGCGGGAGGGCCTCAAGAGACCCAGTACTTC	15	TRBV6-1	TRBJ2-5	many	TRBD2
CASSPFPGRGAGELFF	TGTGCCAGCAGCCCCTTCCCCGGGCGAGGTGCCGGGGAGCTGTTTTTT	16	TRBV6-1	TRBJ2-2	NA	NA
CATSREGQGLGYTF	TGTGCCACCAGCAGAGAGGGGCAGGGTTTAGGCTACACCTTC	14	TRBV15	TRBJ1-2	many	NA
CASSLGPSEYF	TGTGCCAGCAGCTTAGGGCCGAGCGAGTACTTC	11	TRBV7-9	TRBJ2-7	few	NA
CASSRWVYEQYF	TGTGCCAGCAGTCGTTGGGTCTACGAGCAGTACTTC	12	TRBV7-8	TRBJ2-7	NA	NA